This is a list of T cell receptor beta chains from one sample in a study of spatial heterogeneity in lung cancer. TCRdb reprocessed the 5' RACE reads with MiXCR, giving one entry per CDR3 protein. The sample has some 100,000 distinct CDR3 sequences; 4.4% are singletons. This material consisted of lung tumor tissue, taken at surgery. The receptor set was obtained from a male donor with early-stage non-small cell lung cancer. CDR3s include the opening cysteine and the closing phenylalanine or tryptophan. D genes are given only for firm matches. Not every row has a clone size; where given, it reads once, few, many or a size class.

clone_size: many
d_call: NA
j_call: TRBJ1-5
v_call: TRBV11-2
cdr3_aa: CASSLALNSNQPQHF
cdr3_nt: TGTGCCAGCAGCTTAGCCCTTAATAGCAATCAGCCCCAGCATTTT

clone_size: many
d_call: TRBD1
j_call: TRBJ1-5
v_call: TRBV7-8
cdr3_aa: CASSFGQGTNQPQHF
cdr3_nt: TGTGCCAGCAGCTTCGGACAGGGGACTAATCAGCCCCAGCATTTT

clone_size: many
d_call: NA
j_call: TRBJ1-1
v_call: TRBV7-8
cdr3_aa: CASRYGETGPEAFF
cdr3_nt: TGTGCCAGCAGATATGGAGAGACCGGTCCTGAAGCTTTCTTT

clone_size: many
d_call: NA
j_call: TRBJ2-5
v_call: TRBV5-1
cdr3_aa: CASGDRGTQYF
cdr3_nt: TGCGCCAGCGGAGATAGGGGGACCCAGTACTTC

clone_size: many
d_call: TRBD1
j_call: TRBJ1-5
v_call: TRBV4-1
cdr3_aa: CASSPAGTGVFQPQHF
cdr3_nt: TGCGCCAGCAGCCCCGCCGGGACAGGGGTTTTTCAGCCCCAGCATTTT

clone_size: many
d_call: NA
j_call: TRBJ2-1
v_call: TRBV29-1
cdr3_aa: CSVEVLSEQFF
cdr3_nt: TGCAGCGTTGAGGTACTGAGTGAGCAGTTCTTC

clone_size: few
d_call: NA
j_call: TRBJ1-2
v_call: TRBV5-1
cdr3_aa: CASSLDSVYGYTF
cdr3_nt: TGCGCCAGCAGCTTGGACAGCGTCTATGGCTACACCTTC

clone_size: many
d_call: NA
j_call: TRBJ1-1
v_call: TRBV5-1
cdr3_aa: CASTLMGGPEAFF
cdr3_nt: TGCGCCAGCACCTTGATGGGGGGGCCTGAAGCTTTCTTT

clone_size: NA
d_call: TRBD2
j_call: TRBJ2-1
v_call: TRBV6-5
cdr3_aa: CASSYRGGSLRNEQFF
cdr3_nt: TGTGCCAGCAGTTACAGGGGCGGGAGTCTTCGGAATGAGCAGTTCTTC

clone_size: many
d_call: NA
j_call: TRBJ2-1
v_call: TRBV12-3/TRBV12-4
cdr3_aa: CAVLVSYNEQFF
cdr3_nt: TGTGCCGTCTTAGTCTCCTACAATGAGCAGTTCTTC

clone_size: many
d_call: NA
j_call: TRBJ1-3
v_call: TRBV6-6
cdr3_aa: CASSLVPTGPGNTIYF
cdr3_nt: TGTGCCAGCAGTTTGGTCCCGACAGGACCTGGAAACACCATATATTTT

clone_size: many
d_call: NA
j_call: TRBJ1-1
v_call: TRBV14
cdr3_aa: CASSSQFNTEAFF
cdr3_nt: TGTGCCAGCAGCTCTCAGTTCAACACTGAAGCTTTCTTT

clone_size: many
d_call: NA
j_call: TRBJ1-2
v_call: TRBV7-8
cdr3_aa: CASSLVSLSGYGYTF
cdr3_nt: TGTGCCAGCAGCTTAGTGTCCTTATCTGGCTATGGCTACACCTTC

clone_size: many
d_call: NA
j_call: TRBJ2-2
v_call: TRBV28
cdr3_aa: CASSPAGSDGTGELFF
cdr3_nt: TGTGCCAGCAGTCCCGCAGGGAGCGACGGCACCGGGGAGCTGTTTTTT

clone_size: NA
d_call: NA
j_call: TRBJ1-5
v_call: TRBV2
cdr3_aa: CASSESLGEQPQHF
cdr3_nt: TGTGCCAGCAGTGAAAGTTTGGGTGAGCAGCCCCAGCATTTT

clone_size: many
d_call: NA
j_call: TRBJ2-7
v_call: TRBV11-2
cdr3_aa: CASSLGWTPGEQYF
cdr3_nt: TGTGCCAGCAGCTTAGGTTGGACACCCGGCGAGCAGTACTTC

clone_size: many
d_call: NA
j_call: TRBJ1-6
v_call: TRBV9
cdr3_aa: CASSVVDSYSPLHF
cdr3_nt: TGTGCCAGCAGCGTGGTAGACAGTTATTCACCCCTCCACTTT

clone_size: many
d_call: NA
j_call: TRBJ1-4
v_call: TRBV7-8
cdr3_aa: CASSLGGRGLEGKLFF
cdr3_nt: TGTGCCAGCAGCTTAGGCGGGCGGGGGCTCGAGGGAAAACTGTTTTTT

clone_size: many
d_call: NA
j_call: TRBJ2-1
v_call: TRBV20-1
cdr3_aa: CSVDWRGNEQFF
cdr3_nt: TGCAGTGTAGACTGGAGGGGCAATGAGCAGTTCTTC

clone_size: many
d_call: NA
j_call: TRBJ2-4
v_call: TRBV11-2
cdr3_aa: CASSFGGTDKNIQYF
cdr3_nt: TGTGCCAGCAGCTTTGGAGGGACAGACAAAAACATTCAGTACTTC

clone_size: NA
d_call: NA
j_call: TRBJ2-3
v_call: TRBV28
cdr3_aa: CASSFYADGTDTQYF
cdr3_nt: TGTGCCAGCAGTTTTTATGCGGATGGGACAGATACGCAGTATTTT

clone_size: many
d_call: NA
j_call: TRBJ1-5
v_call: TRBV28
cdr3_aa: CASSWGYDQPQHF
cdr3_nt: TGTGCCAGCAGTTGGGGGTACGATCAGCCCCAGCATTTT

clone_size: few
d_call: NA
j_call: TRBJ2-7
v_call: TRBV18
cdr3_aa: CASSPSGDSYEQYF
cdr3_nt: TGTGCCAGCTCACCTAGCGGAGACTCCTACGAGCAGTACTTC

clone_size: many
d_call: NA
j_call: TRBJ1-1
v_call: TRBV12-3/TRBV12-4
cdr3_aa: CASSLAGIAEAFF
cdr3_nt: TGTGCCAGCAGTTTAGCAGGGATCGCTGAAGCTTTCTTT

clone_size: many
d_call: NA
j_call: TRBJ1-1
v_call: TRBV5-1
cdr3_aa: CASSLEGLDTEAFF
cdr3_nt: TGCGCCAGCAGCTTGGAGGGGCTGGACACTGAAGCTTTCTTT

clone_size: few
d_call: NA
j_call: TRBJ2-2
v_call: TRBV7-9
cdr3_aa: CASTRDRSRGELFF
cdr3_nt: TGTGCCAGCACTCGTGACAGGTCACGCGGGGAGCTGTTTTTT

clone_size: many
d_call: NA
j_call: TRBJ2-1
v_call: TRBV7-9
cdr3_aa: CASSPWGYNEQFF
cdr3_nt: TGTGCCAGCAGTCCCTGGGGCTACAATGAGCAGTTCTTC

clone_size: many
d_call: NA
j_call: TRBJ2-1
v_call: TRBV10-2
cdr3_aa: CASSAILGYDEQFF
cdr3_nt: TGCGCCAGCAGCGCCATTCTAGGTTACGATGAGCAGTTCTTC

clone_size: many
d_call: NA
j_call: TRBJ1-2
v_call: TRBV18
cdr3_aa: CASSRGGAGGYTF
cdr3_nt: TGTGCCAGCTCACGGGGCGGGGCTGGAGGCTACACCTTC

clone_size: NA
d_call: NA
j_call: TRBJ1-4
v_call: TRBV20-1
cdr3_aa: CSATAGASEKLFF
cdr3_nt: TGCAGTGCTACCGCAGGGGCGAGCGAAAAACTGTTTTTT

clone_size: few
d_call: NA
j_call: TRBJ2-7
v_call: TRBV11-2
cdr3_aa: CASSPPWKYEQYF
cdr3_nt: TGTGCCAGCAGCCCTCCGTGGAAATACGAGCAGTACTTC

clone_size: NA
d_call: NA
j_call: TRBJ2-2
v_call: TRBV6-1
cdr3_aa: CASSEQGGWTGELFF
cdr3_nt: TGTGCCAGCAGTGAACAGGGGGGCTGGACCGGGGAGCTGTTTTTT

clone_size: few
d_call: NA
j_call: TRBJ2-1
v_call: TRBV12-3/TRBV12-4
cdr3_aa: CASSLKRNNEQFF
cdr3_nt: TGTGCCAGCAGTTTAAAACGGAACAATGAGCAGTTCTTC

clone_size: many
d_call: NA
j_call: TRBJ1-1
v_call: TRBV20-1
cdr3_aa: CSAPRPGNTEAFF
cdr3_nt: TGCAGTGCCCCGCGGCCGGGGAACACTGAAGCTTTCTTT

clone_size: many
d_call: NA
j_call: TRBJ2-3
v_call: TRBV27
cdr3_aa: CASSLVGSTDTQYF
cdr3_nt: TGTGCCAGCAGTTTAGTCGGGTCCACAGATACGCAGTATTTT

clone_size: many
d_call: TRBD2
j_call: TRBJ2-5
v_call: TRBV4-1
cdr3_aa: CASSPQTSGNQETQYF
cdr3_nt: TGCGCCAGCAGCCCACAGACTAGCGGGAACCAAGAGACCCAGTACTTC

clone_size: many
d_call: TRBD1
j_call: TRBJ1-4
v_call: TRBV28
cdr3_aa: CASSLEQGATNEKLFF
cdr3_nt: TGTGCCAGCAGTTTAGAACAGGGGGCAACTAATGAAAAACTGTTTTTT

clone_size: many
d_call: NA
j_call: TRBJ2-1
v_call: TRBV30
cdr3_aa: CAWSASGNEQFF
cdr3_nt: TGTGCCTGGAGTGCCTCCGGCAATGAGCAGTTCTTC

clone_size: many
d_call: NA
j_call: TRBJ2-1
v_call: TRBV7-2
cdr3_aa: CASSKRLYNEQFF
cdr3_nt: TGTGCCAGCAGCAAACGTCTGTACAATGAGCAGTTCTTC

clone_size: many
d_call: NA
j_call: TRBJ1-6
v_call: TRBV5-6
cdr3_aa: CASSLWRESAYNSPLHF
cdr3_nt: TGTGCCAGCAGCTTGTGGAGGGAGAGCGCCTATAATTCACCCCTCCACTTT

clone_size: many
d_call: NA
j_call: TRBJ2-3
v_call: TRBV28
cdr3_aa: CASSFFAEISTDTQYF
cdr3_nt: TGTGCCAGCAGTTTTTTTGCGGAAATAAGCACAGATACGCAGTATTTT

clone_size: many
d_call: NA
j_call: TRBJ2-5
v_call: TRBV5-6
cdr3_aa: CASSLFGAQETQYF
cdr3_nt: TGTGCCAGCAGCTTGTTTGGTGCCCAAGAGACCCAGTACTTC

clone_size: few
d_call: TRBD1
j_call: TRBJ1-3
v_call: TRBV3-1
cdr3_aa: CASSLRTGANTIYF
cdr3_nt: TGTGCCAGCAGCCTAAGGACAGGGGCAAACACCATATATTTT

clone_size: many
d_call: NA
j_call: TRBJ1-5
v_call: TRBV28
cdr3_aa: CASSLSRGVAQHF
cdr3_nt: TGTGCCAGCAGTTTATCCCGGGGTGTGGCCCAGCATTTT

clone_size: many
d_call: NA
j_call: TRBJ2-1
v_call: TRBV7-8
cdr3_aa: CASSLLDPKQFF
cdr3_nt: TGTGCCAGCAGCTTATTGGACCCCAAGCAGTTCTTC

clone_size: many
d_call: NA
j_call: TRBJ2-7
v_call: TRBV2
cdr3_aa: CASLLDRSSYEQYF
cdr3_nt: TGTGCCAGCCTCCTTGACAGGTCGAGTTACGAGCAGTACTTC

clone_size: NA
d_call: NA
j_call: TRBJ1-4
v_call: TRBV11-2
cdr3_aa: CASSRSSGVATNEKLFF
cdr3_nt: TGTGCCAGCAGCCGGAGTTCGGGCGTCGCAACTAATGAAAAACTGTTTTTT

clone_size: NA
d_call: NA
j_call: TRBJ2-3
v_call: TRBV5-5
cdr3_aa: CASIEIGGIGADTQYF
cdr3_nt: TGTGCCAGCATAGAGATAGGGGGAATCGGGGCAGATACGCAGTATTTT

clone_size: many
d_call: NA
j_call: TRBJ1-6
v_call: TRBV6-5
cdr3_aa: CASSWGPGVSSPLHF
cdr3_nt: TGTGCCAGCAGTTGGGGGCCAGGGGTGAGTTCACCCCTCCACTTT

clone_size: many
d_call: NA
j_call: TRBJ2-1
v_call: TRBV19
cdr3_aa: CASSIRQGVSEQFF
cdr3_nt: TGTGCCAGTAGTATTCGGCAGGGAGTTAGTGAGCAGTTCTTC

clone_size: NA
d_call: NA
j_call: TRBJ2-5
v_call: TRBV7-9
cdr3_aa: CASSSAETQYF
cdr3_nt: TGTGCCAGCAGCTCTGCAGAGACCCAGTACTTC

clone_size: many
d_call: NA
j_call: TRBJ2-5
v_call: TRBV4-2
cdr3_aa: CASSRDGETQYF
cdr3_nt: TGTGCCAGCAGCCGAGATGGGGAGACCCAGTACTTC

clone_size: NA
d_call: TRBD1
j_call: TRBJ2-6
v_call: TRBV11-2
cdr3_aa: CASRKPGQNSGANVLTF
cdr3_nt: TGTGCCAGCAGAAAGCCGGGACAGAACTCTGGGGCCAACGTCCTGACTTTC

clone_size: few
d_call: NA
j_call: TRBJ2-4
v_call: TRBV5-1
cdr3_aa: CASSLEGLDIQYF
cdr3_nt: TGCGCCAGCAGCTTGGAGGGACTGGACATTCAGTACTTC

clone_size: many
d_call: NA
j_call: TRBJ2-4
v_call: TRBV28
cdr3_aa: CASSSGAAQAKNIQYF
cdr3_nt: TGTGCCAGCAGTTCTGGTGCCGCGCAGGCCAAAAACATTCAGTACTTC

clone_size: many
d_call: TRBD2
j_call: TRBJ2-3
v_call: TRBV3-1
cdr3_aa: CASSLIAGVSTDTQYF
cdr3_nt: TGTGCCAGCAGTCTCATAGCGGGAGTGAGCACAGATACGCAGTATTTT

clone_size: few
d_call: TRBD1
j_call: TRBJ1-2
v_call: TRBV10-3
cdr3_aa: CAIRVDRAYGYTF
cdr3_nt: TGTGCCATCAGAGTAGACAGGGCCTATGGCTACACCTTC

clone_size: few
d_call: TRBD1
j_call: TRBJ1-3
v_call: TRBV12-3/TRBV12-4
cdr3_aa: CASRSTTGGLGNTIYF
cdr3_nt: TGTGCCAGCAGAAGTACTACAGGGGGCCTTGGAAACACCATATATTTT